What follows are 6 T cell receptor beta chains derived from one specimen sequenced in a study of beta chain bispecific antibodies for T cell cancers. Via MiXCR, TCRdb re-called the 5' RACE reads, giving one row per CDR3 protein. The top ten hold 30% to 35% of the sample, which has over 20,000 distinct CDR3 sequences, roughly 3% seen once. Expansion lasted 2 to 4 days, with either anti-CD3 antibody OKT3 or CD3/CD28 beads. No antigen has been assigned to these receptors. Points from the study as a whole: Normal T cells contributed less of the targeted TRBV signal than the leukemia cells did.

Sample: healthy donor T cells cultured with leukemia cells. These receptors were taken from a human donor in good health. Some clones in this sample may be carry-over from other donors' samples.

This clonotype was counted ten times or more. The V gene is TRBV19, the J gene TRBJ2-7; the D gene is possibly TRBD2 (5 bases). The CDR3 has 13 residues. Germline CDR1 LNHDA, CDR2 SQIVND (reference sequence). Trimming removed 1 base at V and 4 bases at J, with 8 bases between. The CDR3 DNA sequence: TGTGCCAGTAGTATAGCGCCGGGGTACGAGCAGTACTTC. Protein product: CASSIAPGYEQYF.

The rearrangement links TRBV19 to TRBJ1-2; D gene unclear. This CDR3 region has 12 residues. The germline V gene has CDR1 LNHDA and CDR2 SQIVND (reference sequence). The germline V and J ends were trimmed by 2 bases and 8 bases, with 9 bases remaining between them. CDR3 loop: CASSIIGMGYTF. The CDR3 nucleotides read TGTGCCAGTAGTATAATCGGAATGGGCTACACCTTC.

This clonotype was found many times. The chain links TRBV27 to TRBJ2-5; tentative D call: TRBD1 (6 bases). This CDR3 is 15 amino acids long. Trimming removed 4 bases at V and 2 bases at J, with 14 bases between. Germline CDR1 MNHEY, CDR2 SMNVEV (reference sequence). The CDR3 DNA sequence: TGTGCCAGCAGTTCAGCGGACAGATCGCAAGAGACCCAGTACTTC. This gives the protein CASSSADRSQETQYF.

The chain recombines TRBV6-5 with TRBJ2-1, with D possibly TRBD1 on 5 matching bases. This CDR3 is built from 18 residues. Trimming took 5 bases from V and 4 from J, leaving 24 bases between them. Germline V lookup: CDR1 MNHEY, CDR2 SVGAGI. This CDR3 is CASSHGPSSGNRYNEQFF. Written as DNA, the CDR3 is TGTGCCAGCAGTCACGGGCCCTCCTCAGGGAATAGGTACAATGAGCAGTTCTTC.

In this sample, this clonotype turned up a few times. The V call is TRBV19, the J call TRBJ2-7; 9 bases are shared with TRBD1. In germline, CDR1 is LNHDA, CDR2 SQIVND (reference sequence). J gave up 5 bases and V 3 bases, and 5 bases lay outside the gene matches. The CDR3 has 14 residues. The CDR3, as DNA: TGTGCCAGTAGTATGGGGACAGGGACGCACGAGCAGTACTTC. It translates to CASSMGTGTHEQYF.

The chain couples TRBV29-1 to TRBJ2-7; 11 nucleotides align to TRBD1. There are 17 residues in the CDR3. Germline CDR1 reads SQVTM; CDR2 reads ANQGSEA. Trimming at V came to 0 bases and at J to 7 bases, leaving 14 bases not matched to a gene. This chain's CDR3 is CSVEDRIRGQGVGEQYF. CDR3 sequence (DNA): TGCAGCGTTGAAGATCGAATTCGGGGACAGGGGGTTGGGGAGCAGTACTTC.